Here is one T cell receptor beta chain with its context. Its antigen is undetermined. The sample belongs to a study of graft-versus-host responses after intestinal transplantation. Whole-study context: Each recipient received anti-thymocyte globulin induction, then tacrolimus and steroids for roughly 3 years. General study findings and limits: Allografts of patients with graft-donor T cell macrochimerism showed high graft-versus-host to host-versus-graft clone ratios. Some GvH clones were seen earlier in gut or blood, suggesting intestinal origin.

The protocol was immunoSEQ multiplex PCR, while the TCRdb copy is restricted to in-frame clones and leaves out a portion. The sample yields more than 100,000 clones, approximately 93% seen once. The V and J ends lost 0 bases and 5 bases respectively, with 5 bases between them. This CDR3 is 12 amino acids long. The germline V gene encodes CDR1 SGDLS and CDR2 YYNGEE. The chain recombines TRBV9 with TRBJ2-5; D might be TRBD1 (5 bases). The sample here was unstimulated CD8+ T cells sorted from spleen or lymph node cells, taken before intestinal transplant. The source of this sequence is a human donor who received an intestinal transplant. The CDR3: CASSVEGETQYF. CDR3 coding DNA: TGTGCCAGCAGCGTAGAGGGGGAGACCCAGTACTTC.